This TCR beta chain was identified during a study of blood T cell repertoires in COVID-19. At the level of the study: PBMCs, B-cell-depleted T cells, or T cells were the source of the cDNA or gDNA that made up the material.

Only in-frame clones appear in the TCRdb table, and some are missing; sequencing was by immunoSEQ multiplex PCR. The profile shows 100,000 to 150,000 clones, 70% to 85% of them singletons. The TCR comes from a woman aged 80 or older with acute or convalescent COVID-19. The sequencing sample was made of peripheral blood.

The CDR3 sequence is CASRRSDRENSPLHF. The CDR3 DNA reads as TGTGCCAGCAGAAGATCGGACAGGGAAAATTCACCCCTCCACTTT. This chain links TRBV5-5 with TRBJ1-6; 8 nucleotides agree with TRBD1. This CDR3 spans 15 amino acids. CDR1 and CDR2 from the germline V gene are SGHKS and YYEKEE (reference sequence). The J segment lost 7 bases and the V segment lost 5 bases, leaving 8 bases of the junction unmatched.